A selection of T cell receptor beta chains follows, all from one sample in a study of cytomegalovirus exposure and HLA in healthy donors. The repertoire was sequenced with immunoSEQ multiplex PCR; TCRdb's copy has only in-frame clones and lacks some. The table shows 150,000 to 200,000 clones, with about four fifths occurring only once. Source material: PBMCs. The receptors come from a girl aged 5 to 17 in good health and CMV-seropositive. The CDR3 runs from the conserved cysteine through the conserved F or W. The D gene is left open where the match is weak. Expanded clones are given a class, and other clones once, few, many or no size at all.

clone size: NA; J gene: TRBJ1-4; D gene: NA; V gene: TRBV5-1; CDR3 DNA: TGCGCCAGCAGCTTGGTCAACAGGGTATATTCGGGAAAACTGTTTTTT; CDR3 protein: CASSLVNRVYSGKLFF
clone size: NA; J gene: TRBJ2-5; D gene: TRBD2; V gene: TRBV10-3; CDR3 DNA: TGTGCCATCAGCCCTGGACTAGCGGGGGGGCAAGAGACCCAGTACTTC; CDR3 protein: CAISPGLAGGQETQYF
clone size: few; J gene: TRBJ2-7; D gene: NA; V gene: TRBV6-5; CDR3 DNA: TGTGCCAGCAGTTACTCGAGGGACGAGCAGTACTTC; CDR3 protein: CASSYSRDEQYF
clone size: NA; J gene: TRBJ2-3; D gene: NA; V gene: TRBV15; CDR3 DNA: TGTGCCACCAGGGCGACAAGGGGGTCGGATACGCAGTATTTT; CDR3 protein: CATRATRGSDTQYF
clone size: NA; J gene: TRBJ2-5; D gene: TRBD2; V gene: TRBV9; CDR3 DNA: TGTGCCAGCAGCTCCCGGACTAGCGGGGTTCAAGAGACCCAGTACTTC; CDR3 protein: CASSSRTSGVQETQYF
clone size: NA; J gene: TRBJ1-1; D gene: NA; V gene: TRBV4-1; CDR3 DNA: TGCGCCAGCAGCCTCGTCGCTTGGGCGAACACTGAAGCTTTCTTT; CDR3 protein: CASSLVAWANTEAFF
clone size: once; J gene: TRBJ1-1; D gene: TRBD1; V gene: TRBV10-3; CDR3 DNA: TGTGCCATCAGTGGGGGACAGAAGAACACTGAAGCTTTCTTT; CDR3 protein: CAISGGQKNTEAFF
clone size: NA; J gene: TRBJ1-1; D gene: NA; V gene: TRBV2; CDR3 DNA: TGTGCCAGCAGTGAAGGAAGTCGGTTAGGGGGCACTGAAGCTTTCTTT; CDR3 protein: CASSEGSRLGGTEAFF
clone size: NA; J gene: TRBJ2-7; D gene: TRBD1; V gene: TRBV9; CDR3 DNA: TGTGCCAGCAGCGTAGGTGGGACAGACTACGAGCAGTACTTC; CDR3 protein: CASSVGGTDYEQYF
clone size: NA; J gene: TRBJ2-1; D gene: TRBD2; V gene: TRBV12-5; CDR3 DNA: TGTGCTAGTGGTTTGGTATGGTCGGGGGGGCCTACTGAGCAGTTCTTC; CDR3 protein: CASGLVWSGGPTEQFF
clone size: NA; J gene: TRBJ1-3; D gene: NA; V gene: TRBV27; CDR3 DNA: TGTGCCAGCAGTCCCGCCGCCGGACATCTTGGAAACACCATATATTTT; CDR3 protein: CASSPAAGHLGNTIYF
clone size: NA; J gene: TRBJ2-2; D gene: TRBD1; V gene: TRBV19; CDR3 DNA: TGTGCCAGTAGTTTCCCGGGACAGGGGGTCACCGGGGAGCTGTTTTTT; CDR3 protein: CASSFPGQGVTGELFF
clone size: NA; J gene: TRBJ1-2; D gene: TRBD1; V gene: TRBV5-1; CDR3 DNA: TGCGCCAGCAGCCGATCCGACAGGGGGCAAGGCTACACCTTC; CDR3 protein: CASSRSDRGQGYTF
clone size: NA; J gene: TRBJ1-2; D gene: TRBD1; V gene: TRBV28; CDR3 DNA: TGTGCCAGCAGCTTAACAGGGGGAGCTAACTATGGCTACACCTTC; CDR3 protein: CASSLTGGANYGYTF
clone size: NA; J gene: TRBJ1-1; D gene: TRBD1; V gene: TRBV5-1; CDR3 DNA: TGCGCCAGCAGCTTGGCGCGACAGGGGACTGAAGCTTTCTTT; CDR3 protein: CASSLARQGTEAFF
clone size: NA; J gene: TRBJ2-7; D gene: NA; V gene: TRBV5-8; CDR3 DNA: TGTGCCAGCAGCTTGGGGGCCCCCTACGAGCAGTACTTC; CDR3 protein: CASSLGAPYEQYF
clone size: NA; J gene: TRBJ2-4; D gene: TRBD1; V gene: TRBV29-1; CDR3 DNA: TGCAGCGCGTTCCCCGGGACAGAAAACATTCAGTACTTC; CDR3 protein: CSAFPGTENIQYF
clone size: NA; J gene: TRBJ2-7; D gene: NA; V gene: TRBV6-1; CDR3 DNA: TGTGCCAGCAGTGACCAGGACTACGAGCAGTACTTC; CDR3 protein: CASSDQDYEQYF
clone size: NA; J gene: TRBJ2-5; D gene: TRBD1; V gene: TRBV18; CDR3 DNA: TGTGCCAGCTCACCCGGACAGGGAATCCAAGAGACCCAGTACTTC; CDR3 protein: CASSPGQGIQETQYF
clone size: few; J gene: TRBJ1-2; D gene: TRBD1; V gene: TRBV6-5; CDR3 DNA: TGTGCCAGTACACAGGGGAGCGGCTACACCTTC; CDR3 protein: CASTQGSGYTF
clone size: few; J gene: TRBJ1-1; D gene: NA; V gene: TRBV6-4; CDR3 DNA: TGTGCCAGCAGTCGAGAGGGTGGGACTGAAGCTTTCTTT; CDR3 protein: CASSREGGTEAFF
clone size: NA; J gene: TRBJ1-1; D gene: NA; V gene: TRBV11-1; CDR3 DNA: TGTGCCAGCAGCCGCGGGACTGCCGAAGCTTTCTTT; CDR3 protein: CASSRGTAEAFF
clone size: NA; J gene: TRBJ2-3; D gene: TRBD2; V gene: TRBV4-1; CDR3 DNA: TGCGCCAGCAGCCAAGAAGGGGAAGCGGGGATTACAGATACGCAGTATTTT; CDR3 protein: CASSQEGEAGITDTQYF
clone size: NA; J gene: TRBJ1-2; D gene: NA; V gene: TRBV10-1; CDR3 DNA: TGCGCCAGCAGTGATAGAAGGAACAGGGCCTTGGAAGGATATGGCTACACCTTC; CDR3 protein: CASSDRRNRALEGYGYTF
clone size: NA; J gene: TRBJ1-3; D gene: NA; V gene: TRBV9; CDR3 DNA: TGTGCCAGCAGCGTAGTTTCGGGGGACCCCTTCGTCTTT; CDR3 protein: CASSVVSGDPFVF